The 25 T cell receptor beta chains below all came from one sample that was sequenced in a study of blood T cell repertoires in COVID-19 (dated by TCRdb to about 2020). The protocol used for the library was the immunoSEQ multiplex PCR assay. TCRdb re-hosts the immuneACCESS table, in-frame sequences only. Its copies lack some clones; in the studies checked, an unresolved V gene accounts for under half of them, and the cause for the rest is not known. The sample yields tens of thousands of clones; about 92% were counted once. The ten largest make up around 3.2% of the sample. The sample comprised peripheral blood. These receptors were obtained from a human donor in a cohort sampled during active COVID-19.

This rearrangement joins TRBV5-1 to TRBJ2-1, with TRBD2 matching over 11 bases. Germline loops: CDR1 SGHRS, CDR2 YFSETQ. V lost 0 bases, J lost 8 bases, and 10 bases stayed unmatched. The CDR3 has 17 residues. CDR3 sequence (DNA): TGCGCCAGCAGCTTGGGGACTAGCGGGCTCCTGGTTGATGAGCAGTTCTTC. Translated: CASSLGTSGLLVDEQFF. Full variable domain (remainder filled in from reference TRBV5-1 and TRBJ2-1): KAGVTQTPRYLIKTRGQQVTLSCSPISGHRSVSWYQQTPGQGLQFLFEYFSETQRNKGNFPGRFSGRQFSNSRSEMNVSTLELGDSALYLCASSLGTSGLLVDEQFFGPGTRLTVL.

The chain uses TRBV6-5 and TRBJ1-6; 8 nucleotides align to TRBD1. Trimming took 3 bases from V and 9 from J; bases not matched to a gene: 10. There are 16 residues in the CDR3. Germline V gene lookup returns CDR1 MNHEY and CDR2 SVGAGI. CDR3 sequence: CASSYRTGTGVSPLHF. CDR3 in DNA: TGTGCCAGCAGTTATCGAACCGGGACAGGTGTTTCACCCCTCCACTTT.

Written as DNA, the CDR3 is TGTGCCACCGCACGGGGGAACACTGAAGCTTTCTTT. Translating gives CATARGNTEAFF. The chain carries TRBV15 and TRBJ1-1, with D unclear. There are 12 residues in the CDR3. Between the trimmed V and J ends, which lost 8 bases and 1 base, there was a span of 8 bases. From germline, CDR1 is LNHNV and CDR2 YYDKDF (reference sequence).

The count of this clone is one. Here the CDR3 DNA reads TGTGCCAGTAGTATAGCCCGGACAGGGGTCGACAATCAGCCCCAGCATTTT. As protein: CASSIARTGVDNQPQHF. The chain couples TRBV19 to TRBJ1-5, with TRBD1 identical over 9 bases. The CDR3 runs to 17 residues. The ends lost 1 base at V and 3 bases at J; junction bases unmatched: 7. From germline, CDR1 is LNHDA and CDR2 SQIVND (reference sequence).

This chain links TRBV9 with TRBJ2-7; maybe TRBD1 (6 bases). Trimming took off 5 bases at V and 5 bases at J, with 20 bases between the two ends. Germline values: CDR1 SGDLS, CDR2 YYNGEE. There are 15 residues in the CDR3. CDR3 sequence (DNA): TGTGCCAGCAGTACCATGGGTACAGGGACCCACGAGCAGTACTTC. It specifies CASSTMGTGTHEQYF.

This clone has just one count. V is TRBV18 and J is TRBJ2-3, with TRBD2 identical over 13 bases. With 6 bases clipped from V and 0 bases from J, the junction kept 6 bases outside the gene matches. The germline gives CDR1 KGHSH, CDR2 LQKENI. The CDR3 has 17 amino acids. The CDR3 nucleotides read TGTGCCAGCTCCGATTGGACTAGCGGGAGTAGCACAGATACGCAGTATTTT. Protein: CASSDWTSGSSTDTQYF.

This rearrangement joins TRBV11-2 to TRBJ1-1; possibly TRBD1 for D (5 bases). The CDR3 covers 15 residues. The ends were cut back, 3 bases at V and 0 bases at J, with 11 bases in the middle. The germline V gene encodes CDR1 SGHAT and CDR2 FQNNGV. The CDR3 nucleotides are TGTGCCAGCAGCTTGAGACAGAATTTGAACACTGAAGCTTTCTTT. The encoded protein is CASSLRQNLNTEAFF.

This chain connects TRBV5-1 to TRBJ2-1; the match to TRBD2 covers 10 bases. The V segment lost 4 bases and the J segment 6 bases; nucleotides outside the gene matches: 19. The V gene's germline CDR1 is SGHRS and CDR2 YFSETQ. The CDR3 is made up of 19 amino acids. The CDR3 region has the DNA TGCGCCAGCAGCCGGCAACTAGCGGGAACTCGCCTGAGCTCCAATGAGCAGTTCTTC. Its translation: CASSRQLAGTRLSSNEQFF.

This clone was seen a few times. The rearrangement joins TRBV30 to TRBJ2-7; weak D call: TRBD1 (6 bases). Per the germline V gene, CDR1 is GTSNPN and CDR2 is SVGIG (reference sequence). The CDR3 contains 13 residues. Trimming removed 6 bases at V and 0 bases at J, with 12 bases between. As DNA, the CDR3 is TGTGCCTGTTCCGGGGACACCTCCTACGAGCAGTACTTC. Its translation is CACSGDTSYEQYF. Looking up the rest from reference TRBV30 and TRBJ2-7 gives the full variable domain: SQTIHQWPATLVQPVGSPLSLECTVEGTSNPNLYWYRQAAGRGLQLLFYSVGIGQISSEVPQNLSASRPQDRQFILSSKKLLLSDSGFYLCACSGDTSYEQYFGPGTRLTVT.

The CDR3 region has the DNA TGTGCCAGCAGCTTAGAAGCCGGGACAGGGCGCAATCAGCCCCAGCATTTT. Translation: CASSLEAGTGRNQPQHF. The V and J genes are TRBV7-9 and TRBJ1-5; 9 positions agree with TRBD1. The CDR3 spans 17 residues. With V trimmed by 1 base and J by 2 bases, 6 bases remained unmatched. Germline V gene sequence: CDR1 SEHNR, CDR2 FQNEAQ (reference sequence).

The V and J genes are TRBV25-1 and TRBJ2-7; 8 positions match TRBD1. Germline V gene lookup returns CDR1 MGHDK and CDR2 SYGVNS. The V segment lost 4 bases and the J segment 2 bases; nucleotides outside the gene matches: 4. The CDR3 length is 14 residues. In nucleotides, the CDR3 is TGTGCCAGCAGTGGGGGACAGGATCCCTACGAGCAGTACTTC. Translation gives CASSGGQDPYEQYF.

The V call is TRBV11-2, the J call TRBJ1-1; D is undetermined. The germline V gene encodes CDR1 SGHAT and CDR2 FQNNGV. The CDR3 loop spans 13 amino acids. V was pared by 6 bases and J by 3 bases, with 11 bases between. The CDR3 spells CASSLTVDTEAFF. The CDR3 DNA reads TGTGCCAGCAGTCTAACGGTGGACACTGAAGCTTTCTTT.

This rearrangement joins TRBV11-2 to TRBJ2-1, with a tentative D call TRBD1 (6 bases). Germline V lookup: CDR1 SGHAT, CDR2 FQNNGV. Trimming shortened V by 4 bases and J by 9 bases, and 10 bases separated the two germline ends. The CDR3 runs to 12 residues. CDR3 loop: CASSYRAGEQFF. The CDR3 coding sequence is TGTGCCAGCAGCTACAGGGCTGGTGAGCAGTTCTTC.

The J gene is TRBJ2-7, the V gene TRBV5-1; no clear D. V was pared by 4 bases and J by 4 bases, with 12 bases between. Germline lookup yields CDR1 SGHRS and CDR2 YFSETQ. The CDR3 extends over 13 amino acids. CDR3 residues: CASSDSNQYEQYF. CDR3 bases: TGCGCCAGCAGCGATAGTAACCAATACGAGCAGTACTTC.

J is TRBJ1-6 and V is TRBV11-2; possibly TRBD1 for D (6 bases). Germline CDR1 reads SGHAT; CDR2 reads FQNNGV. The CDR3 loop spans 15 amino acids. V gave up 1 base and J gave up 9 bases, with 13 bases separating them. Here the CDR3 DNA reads TGTGCCAGCAGCTTAGGGGGGGGCCCACGTTCACCCCTCCACTTT. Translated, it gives CASSLGGGPRSPLHF. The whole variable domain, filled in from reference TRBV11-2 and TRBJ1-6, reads EAGVAQSPRYKIIEKRQSVAFWCNPISGHATLYWYQQILGQGPKLLIQFQNNGVVDDSQLPKDRFSAERLKGVDSTLKIQPAKLEDSAVYLCASSLGGGPRSPLHFGNGTRLTVT.

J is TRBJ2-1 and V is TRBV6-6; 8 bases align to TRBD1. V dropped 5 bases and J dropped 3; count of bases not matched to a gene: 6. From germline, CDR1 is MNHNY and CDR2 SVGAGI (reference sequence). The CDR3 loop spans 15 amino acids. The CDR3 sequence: CASSLRDRIYNEQFF. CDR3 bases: TGTGCCAGCAGTCTCCGGGACAGGATCTACAATGAGCAGTTCTTC.

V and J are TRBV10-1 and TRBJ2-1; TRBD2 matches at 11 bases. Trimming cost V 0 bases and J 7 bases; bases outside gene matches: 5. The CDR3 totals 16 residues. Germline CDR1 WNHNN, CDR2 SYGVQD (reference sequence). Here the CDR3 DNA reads TGCGCCAGCAGTGAGTCGTTAGCGGGAGGGCGAAATGAGCAGTTCTTC. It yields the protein CASSESLAGGRNEQFF.

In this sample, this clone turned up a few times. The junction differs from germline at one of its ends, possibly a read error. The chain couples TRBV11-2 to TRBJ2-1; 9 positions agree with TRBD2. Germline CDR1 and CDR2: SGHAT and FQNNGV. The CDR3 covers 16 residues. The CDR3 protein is CASSRARSGSYSEQFF. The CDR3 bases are TGTGCCAGCAGCCGGGCACGTAGCGGGAGCTACAGTGAGCAGTTCTTC. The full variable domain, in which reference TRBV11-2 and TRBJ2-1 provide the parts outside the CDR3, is EAGVAQSPRYKIIEKRQSVAFWCNPISGHATLYWYQQILGQGPKLLIQFQNNGVVDDSQLPKDRFSAERLKGVDSTLKIQPAKLEDSAVYLCASSRARSGSYSEQFFGPGTRLTVL.

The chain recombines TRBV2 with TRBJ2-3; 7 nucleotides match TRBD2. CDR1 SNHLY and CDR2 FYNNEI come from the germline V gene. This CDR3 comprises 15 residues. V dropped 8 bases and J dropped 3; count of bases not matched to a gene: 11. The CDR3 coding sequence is TGTGCCAGCGGGGGAAGCGGGACTCTAACAGATACGCAGTATTTT. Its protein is CASGGSGTLTDTQYF.

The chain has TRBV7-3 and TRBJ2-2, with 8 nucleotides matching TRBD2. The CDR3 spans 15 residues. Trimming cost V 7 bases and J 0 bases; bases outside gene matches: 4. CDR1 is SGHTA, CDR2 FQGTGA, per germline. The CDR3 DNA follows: TGTGCCAGCACCCCGGGACTAGCGAACACCGGGGAGCTGTTTTTT. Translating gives CASTPGLANTGELFF.

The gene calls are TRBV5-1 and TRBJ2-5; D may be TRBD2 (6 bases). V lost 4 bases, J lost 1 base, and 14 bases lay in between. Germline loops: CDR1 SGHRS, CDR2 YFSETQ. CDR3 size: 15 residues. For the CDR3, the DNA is TGCGCCAGCAGCAGTTCCGGGACTCCCCAAGAGACCCAGTACTTC. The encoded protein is CASSSSGTPQETQYF.

As DNA, the CDR3 is TGCAGTGCTAGTTCCCCCTACACAGATACGCAGTATTTT. This sequence encodes CSASSPYTDTQYF. The rearrangement uses TRBV20-1 and TRBJ2-3; D gene uncertain. Germline CDR1 and CDR2: DFQATT and SNEGSKA (reference sequence). The V and J ends lost 3 bases and 2 bases respectively, with 9 bases between them. The CDR3 is 13 residues long.

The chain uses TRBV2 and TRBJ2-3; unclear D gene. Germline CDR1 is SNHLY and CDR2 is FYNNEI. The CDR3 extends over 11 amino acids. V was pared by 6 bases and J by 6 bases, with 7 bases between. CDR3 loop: CASSTRDTQYF. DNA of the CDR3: TGTGCCAGCAGCACGCGCGATACGCAGTATTTT.

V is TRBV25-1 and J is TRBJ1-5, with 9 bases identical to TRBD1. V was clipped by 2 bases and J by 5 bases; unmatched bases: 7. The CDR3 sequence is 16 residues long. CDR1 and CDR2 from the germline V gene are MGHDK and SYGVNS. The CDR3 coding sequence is TGTGCCAGCAGTGAAACCCGAACAGGGGGCGATCAGCCCCAGCATTTT. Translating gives CASSETRTGGDQPQHF.

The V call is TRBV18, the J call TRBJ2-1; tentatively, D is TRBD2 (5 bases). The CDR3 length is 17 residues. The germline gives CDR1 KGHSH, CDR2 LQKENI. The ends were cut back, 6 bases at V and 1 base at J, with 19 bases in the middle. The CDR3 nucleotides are TGTGCCAGCTCTCCTGCTTTGTCGGGGTATTCCTACAATGAGCAGTTCTTC. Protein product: CASSPALSGYSYNEQFF. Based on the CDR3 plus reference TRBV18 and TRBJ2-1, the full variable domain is NAGVMQNPRHLVRRRGQEARLRCSPMKGHSHVYWYRQLPEEGLKFMVYLQKENIIDESGMPKERFSAEFPKEGPSILRIQQVVRGDSAAYFCASSPALSGYSYNEQFFGPGTRLTVL.